The text below deals with one T cell receptor beta chain. This sample is part of a study of T cell changes during pregnancy in multiple sclerosis. Germline V CDR1 and CDR2: PRHDT, FYEKMQ (reference sequence). The V and J ends lost 6 bases and 1 base respectively, with 7 bases between them. There are 13 residues in the CDR3. TCRdb's table, derived via immunoSEQ multiplex PCR, lists solely in-frame clones and lacks some. The sample includes tens of thousands of clones, approximately 92% of them seen just once. The TCR originated in a female donor in good health, enrolled as a control in a pregnancy study. Specimen: peripheral blood, collected in the second trimester of pregnancy. This chain connects TRBV13 to TRBJ1-3, with D possibly matching TRBD1 (5 bases). CDR3 residues: CASSSGSGNTIYF. The DNA of the CDR3 is TGTGCCAGCAGTTCAGGGTCTGGAAACACCATATATTTT.